One sample yielded the 27 T cell receptor beta chains listed below, sequenced in a study of Ad26.COV2.S vaccination and SARS-CoV-2 variants. The treatment: roughly 19 received Ad26.COV2.S at low or high dose, single or two shots; 5 received placebo; per-sample allocation not given. The samples were gathered on day 63 after the first injection of vaccine or placebo. TCRdb's table, derived via immunoSEQ multiplex PCR, lists solely in-frame clones and lacks some. This table holds about 680,000 clones, approximately 88% found once. Sequencing was performed on peripheral blood, taken in a trial of Ad26.COV2.S vaccine versus placebo. These receptors all stem from a person aged 18-65 years who received the Ad26.COV2.S COVID-19 vaccine or a placebo.

V usage is TRBV27 and J usage is TRBJ1-1, with a possible D match to TRBD1 (5 bases). CDR1 MNHEY and CDR2 SMNVEV come from the germline V gene (reference sequence). The ends were cut back, 3 bases at V and 6 bases at J, with 20 bases in the middle. The CDR3 is 16 amino acids. CDR3 nucleotide sequence: TGTGCCAGCAGTTTGATCACTCAGGGATATCGTTCTGAAGCTTTCTTT. Translating gives CASSLITQGYRSEAFF.

In DNA, the CDR3 is TGTGCCTGGAGTTTAGGGGGTGTTGGAAACACCATATATTTT. Protein product: CAWSLGGVGNTIYF. This rearrangement joins TRBV30 to TRBJ1-3; the D gene is possibly TRBD1 (6 bases). From germline, CDR1 is GTSNPN and CDR2 SVGIG (reference sequence). Between the trimmed V and J ends, which lost 2 bases and 3 bases, there was a span of 11 bases. The CDR3 extends over 14 amino acids.

The chain combines TRBV12-3 or TRBV12-4 with TRBJ2-1; no clear D. Trimming stripped 5 bases from V and 8 bases from J, with 10 bases between. The CDR3 has 12 amino acids. CDR3 coding DNA: TGTGCCAGCAGTCCGAGTGGCTATGAGCAGTTCTTC. As protein: CASSPSGYEQFF.

The V call is TRBV6-5, the J call TRBJ2-7; 10 bases match TRBD2. The V gene's germline CDR1 is MNHEY and CDR2 SVGAGI. The CDR3 extends over 14 amino acids. The J segment lost 4 bases and the V segment lost 5 bases, leaving 5 bases of the junction unmatched. CDR3 protein: CASSRTSGYYEQYF. The CDR3 bases are TGTGCCAGCAGTCGGACTAGCGGATATTACGAGCAGTACTTC.

About this clone itself: Other DNA sequences in the sample encode the same CDR3. The chain links TRBV18 to TRBJ1-2; D ambiguous. V lost 3 bases and J 2 bases, leaving 7 bases between the germline ends. Germline assignment: CDR1 KGHSH and CDR2 LQKENI. The CDR3 covers 13 residues. CDR3 sequence: CASSPTENYGYTF. CDR3 sequence (DNA): TGTGCCAGCTCACCGACTGAGAACTATGGCTACACCTTC.

The V gene is TRBV7-2, the J gene TRBJ1-1; D is unclear. CDR1 and CDR2 (germline): SGHTA, FQGNSA. Trimming took off 0 bases at V and 1 base at J, with 9 bases between the two ends. This CDR3 has 15 amino acids. CDR3 nucleotide sequence: TGTGCCAGCAGCTTAGCGACTGTGCAGAACACTGAAGCTTTCTTT. Its translation is CASSLATVQNTEAFF.

The chain joins TRBV6-5 to TRBJ2-7; 7 bases line up with TRBD2. CDR3 length: 13 residues. Germline assignment: CDR1 MNHEY and CDR2 SVGAGI. Trimming at V came to 6 bases and at J to 3 bases, leaving 5 bases not matched to a gene. The CDR3 spells CASRGGGVYEQYF. The CDR3 DNA is TGTGCCAGCAGAGGCGGGGGAGTCTACGAGCAGTACTTC.

The chain employs TRBV5-4 and TRBJ1-2; D remains ambiguous. There are 15 residues in the CDR3. V was cut by 5 bases and J by 0 bases, with 14 bases left in between. CDR1 and CDR2 from the germline V gene are SGHNT and YYREEE (reference sequence). In DNA, the CDR3 is TGTGCCAGCAGTTATAGCCCGTATCCTAACTATGGCTACACCTTC. It yields the protein CASSYSPYPNYGYTF.

The gene calls are TRBV24-1 and TRBJ2-3; D call uncertain. This CDR3 is built from 13 residues. V was shortened by 7 bases and J by 5 bases, with 12 bases between the two germline ends. Germline CDR1 reads KGHDR; CDR2 reads SFDVKD. DNA for the CDR3: TGTGCCACCAGGGGCAGGCTAATAGATACGCAGTATTTT. Encoded protein: CATRGRLIDTQYF.

This chain joins TRBV18 and TRBJ2-5, with unresolved D. This CDR3 is 13 amino acids long. V lost 6 bases, J lost 0 bases, and 8 bases lay in between. In germline, CDR1 is KGHSH, CDR2 LQKENI. The CDR3, as DNA: TGTGCCAGCTCCTTCGGGTACCAAGAGACCCAGTACTTC. As protein: CASSFGYQETQYF.

The rearrangement uses TRBV24-1 and TRBJ2-3; 10 bases line up with TRBD2. CDR1 is KGHDR, CDR2 SFDVKD, per germline. The ends lost 3 bases at V and 2 bases at J; junction bases unmatched: 7. This CDR3 region has 17 residues. As DNA, the CDR3 is TGTGCCACCAGTGATGCTACCGGGACTAGCGACACAGATACGCAGTATTTT. Translation: CATSDATGTSDTDTQYF.

Notes on this clone: The junction and the germline gene differ at one end; a read error may be behind it. The chain couples TRBV5-6 to TRBJ2-4; no clear D. The CDR3 contains 14 residues. Germline values: CDR1 SGHDT, CDR2 YYEEEE. CDR3 in amino acids: CASSLPGARNIQYF. The CDR3 DNA reads as TGTGCCAGCAGCTTGCCTGGCGCCAGAAACATTCAGTACTTC.

The chain combines TRBV9 with TRBJ2-5; 7 bases align to TRBD2. The CDR3 runs 14 residues. The germline CDR1 and CDR2 sequences are SGDLS and YYNGEE. Trimming removed 2 bases from V and 3 bases from J; junction bases left unmatched: 4. The CDR3 DNA reads TGTGCCAGCAGCGTTGGCGGGAGAGAAGAGACCCAGTACTTC. It specifies CASSVGGREETQYF. Variable domain in full (rest from reference TRBV9 and TRBJ2-5): DSGVTQTPKHLITATGQRVTLRCSPRSGDLSVYWYQQSLDQGLQFLIQYYNGEERAKGNILERFSAQQFPDLHSELNLSSLELGDSALYFCASSVGGREETQYFGPGTRLLVL.

This chain links TRBV5-4 with TRBJ2-4, with D possibly matching TRBD1 (5 bases). Germline lookup yields CDR1 SGHNT and CDR2 YYREEE (reference sequence). The CDR3 is made up of 15 amino acids. Trimming took 1 base from V and 2 from J, leaving 10 bases between them. The CDR3 sequence: CASSLRGLSKNIQYF. In DNA form, the CDR3 reads TGTGCCAGCAGCTTGAGGGGTTTATCCAAAAACATTCAGTACTTC.

V is TRBV6-5 and J is TRBJ1-1, with 11 bases that match TRBD1. The germline V gene encodes CDR1 MNHEY and CDR2 SVGAGI. Losses at the gene ends were 3 bases for V and 2 bases for J; bases not matched to a gene: 2. This CDR3 contains 15 residues. CDR3 coding DNA: TGTGCCAGCAGTTATTGGACAGGGGGCAACACTGAAGCTTTCTTT. Translation: CASSYWTGGNTEAFF.

The chain carries TRBV2 and TRBJ2-1, with 14 bases lining up with TRBD2. The length of the CDR3 is 15 residues. Trimming cost V 8 bases and J 13 bases; bases outside gene matches: 13. CDR1 is SNHLY and CDR2 is FYNNEI in the germline V gene. CDR3 coding DNA: TGTGCCAGCCAAAAGACTAGCGGGGGGGTAAGAAGACAGTTCTTC. This encodes CASQKTSGGVRRQFF.

This clone was seen a single time. The chain has TRBV19 and TRBJ2-2; D is unresolved. V was shortened by 0 bases and J by 3 bases, with 11 bases between the two germline ends. The CDR3 totals 16 residues. The germline CDR1 and CDR2 sequences are LNHDA and SQIVND (reference sequence). CDR3 nucleotides: TGTGCCAGTAGTATAGATCATAGGACCCACACCGGGGAGCTGTTTTTT. Encoded protein: CASSIDHRTHTGELFF.

V is TRBV10-3 and J is TRBJ1-2, with TRBD1 identical over 12 bases. Germline CDR1 and CDR2: ENHRY and SYGVKD. The J segment lost 2 bases and the V segment lost 8 bases, leaving 6 bases of the junction unmatched. The CDR3 is made up of 15 amino acids. The CDR3 DNA follows: TGTGCCATCGGGGACAGGGGGCGTGGGAACTATGGCTACACCTTC. Translation gives CAIGDRGRGNYGYTF.

The V gene is TRBV7-2, the J gene TRBJ1-5; D unclear. With 5 bases removed from V and 4 bases from J, the gap between germline ends came to 21 bases. The CDR3 extends over 17 amino acids. Per the germline V gene, CDR1 is SGHTA and CDR2 is FQGNSA. Here the CDR3 DNA reads TGTGCCAGCAGCCCATGGGTTGGCGTCGGCGGGAATCAGCCCCAGCATTTT. Protein: CASSPWVGVGGNQPQHF.

This chain uses TRBV12-3 or TRBV12-4 with TRBJ1-6, with unresolved D. The V gene lost 6 bases and the J gene lost 8 bases, with 8 bases spanning the gap. CDR3 length equals 12 residues. In DNA form, the CDR3 reads TGTGCCAGCAGCTTTGTGGATTCACCCCTCCACTTT. Translation gives CASSFVDSPLHF.

The chain has TRBV7-8 and TRBJ2-1, with 9 bases fitting TRBD2. Trimming removed 5 bases from V and 0 bases from J; junction bases left unmatched: 2. Per the germline V gene, CDR1 is SGHVS and CDR2 is FQNEAQ. The CDR3 length is 15 residues. The CDR3 loop reads CASSRSGSSYNEQFF. DNA for the CDR3: TGTGCCAGCAGCCGTAGCGGGAGCTCCTACAATGAGCAGTTCTTC. The full variable domain, in which reference TRBV7-8 and TRBJ2-1 provide the parts outside the CDR3, is GAGVSQSPRYKVAKRGQDVALRCDPISGHVSLFWYQQALGQGPEFLTYFQNEAQLDKSGLPSDRFFAERPEGSVSTLKIQRTQQEDSAVYLCASSRSGSSYNEQFFGPGTRLTVL.

The V call is TRBV12-5, the J call TRBJ1-5; D is unclear. V lost 4 bases, J lost 5 bases, and 15 bases lay in between. The CDR3 length is 15 residues. Germline lookup yields CDR1 LGHNT and CDR2 FRNRAP. CDR3 bases: TGTGCTAGTGGTTCCGAGGTGGGGTGGGATCAGCCCCAGCATTTT. Residues: CASGSEVGWDQPQHF.

This clone has a handful of counts. The CDR3 DNA reads as TGTGCCAGCAGCGTTGGGACTAGCGTAGGCTACGAGCAGTACTTC. It encodes CASSVGTSVGYEQYF. The chain links TRBV11-2 to TRBJ2-7, with 10 nucleotides matching TRBD2. Germline CDR1 reads SGHAT; CDR2 reads FQNNGV. J lost 3 bases, V lost 5 bases, and 7 bases had no gene match. The CDR3 contains 15 residues.

This clone was picked up one time. This rearrangement joins TRBV4-1 to TRBJ2-3, with D tentatively TRBD1 (5 bases). Germline-derived CDR1 and CDR2 are MGHRA and YSYEKL. Deletions cut 1 base from V and 0 bases from J, with 11 bases between. CDR3 length: 16 amino acids. CDR3 coding DNA: TGCGCCAGCAGCCAAGGACAGCCAACTAGCACAGATACGCAGTATTTT. This codes for CASSQGQPTSTDTQYF.

This sequence joins TRBV30 and TRBJ2-2; the D gene is possibly TRBD1 (5 bases). CDR3 length: 15 amino acids. Between the trimmed V and J ends, which lost 2 bases and 2 bases, there was a span of 12 bases. Germline-derived CDR1 and CDR2 are GTSNPN and SVGIG (reference sequence). The CDR3 region is CAWSHLGANTGELFF. For the CDR3, the DNA is TGTGCCTGGAGTCATCTAGGGGCTAACACCGGGGAGCTGTTTTTT. The full variable domain, rest sourced from reference TRBV30 and TRBJ2-2, is SQTIHQWPATLVQPVGSPLSLECTVEGTSNPNLYWYRQAAGRGLQLLFYSVGIGQISSEVPQNLSASRPQDRQFILSSKKLLLSDSGFYLCAWSHLGANTGELFFGEGSRLTVL.

The V and J genes are TRBV5-6 and TRBJ1-2; D gene ambiguous. Germline assignment: CDR1 SGHDT and CDR2 YYEEEE. V was shortened by 4 bases and J by 8 bases, with 15 bases between the two germline ends. This CDR3 region has 13 residues. The CDR3 nucleotides are TGTGCCAGCAGCCCGCCCGGCCAAAGGGGCTACACCTTC. It codes for CASSPPGQRGYTF.

The CDR3 spells CASSYGTSGDYNEQFF. The CDR3, as DNA: TGTGCCAGCAGTTACGGGACTAGCGGGGACTACAATGAGCAGTTCTTC. The V call is TRBV6-2 or TRBV6-3, the J call TRBJ2-1; 13 bases fit TRBD2. CDR3 length: 16 amino acids. With V trimmed by 2 bases and J by 3 bases, 1 base remained unmatched. The germline V gene encodes CDR1 MNHEY and CDR2 SVGEGT.